This section outlines one T cell receptor (beta chain) sequence together with its context. Its cognate antigen is unknown. V shed 3 bases and J shed 4 bases, with 16 bases lying between them. CDR1 and CDR2 (germline): SGHDT, YYEEEE. The CDR3 totals 15 residues. Described time point: roughly 11-day in vitro stimulation with candidate neoantigen peptide 3. An identically run culture lacking peptide was the fold-change baseline. Generated by immunoSEQ multiplex PCR, the TCRdb table keeps only in-frame clones and is missing some. The sample includes 10,000 or so clones, around nine tenths of them seen just once. The sample originates from a study of PD-1 blockade in mismatch repair-deficient tumors.

This material consisted of cells cultured in vitro, taken from a patient treated with pembrolizumab. This clonotype originated in an adult with mismatch repair-deficient cancer. The V gene is TRBV5-6, the J gene TRBJ1-2; maybe TRBD1 (6 bases). As DNA, the CDR3 is TGTGCCAGCAGCTCCTCCGCCGGGGGCGGCTATGGCTACACCTTC. Its protein product is CASSSSAGGGYGYTF.